This T cell receptor beta chain originates from a study of blood T cell repertoires in COVID-19. Overall study: Italy, Spain and the United States were the sources of the convalescent and acute COVID-19 samples. Sources were T cells, B-cell-depleted T cells, or PBMCs; the material itself was cDNA or gDNA.

V lost 2 bases, J lost 4 bases, and 6 bases stayed unmatched. Germline loops: CDR1 MDHEN, CDR2 SYDVKM. The CDR3 totals 15 residues. In the authors' methods: Estimation of nucleated cell counts was performed using reference gene primer amplification. TCRdb's table, derived via immunoSEQ multiplex PCR, lists solely in-frame clones and lacks some. The V and J calls and clone size come from that table; D and trimming were worked out from the DNA. The repertoire holds 200,000 to 300,000 clones, with around four fifths as singletons. V usage is TRBV28 and J usage is TRBJ2-7; 9 bases are shared with TRBD1. The specimen sequenced was peripheral blood. The sequence derives from a woman in her seventies with acute or convalescent COVID-19. In DNA form, the CDR3 reads TGTGCCAGCAGTTTAGGGGGGGGACAGGGTTACGAGCAGTACTTC. Translation: CASSLGGGQGYEQYF.